The 5 T cell receptor beta chains below come from one sample, sequenced in a study of control samples from healthy donors and cancer patients. Method: immunoSEQ multiplex PCR; TCRdb's copy keeps in-frame clones and lacks some. The sample consists of about 190,000 clones, about 89% of them appearing once. The source material was blood. The source is a man younger than 45 in good health.

The rearrangement links TRBV20-1 to TRBJ1-1; a weak D match, TRBD1 (6 bases). The V gene lost 3 bases and the J gene lost 4 bases, with 21 bases spanning the gap. CDR1 DFQATT and CDR2 SNEGSKA come from the germline V gene (reference sequence). The CDR3 extends over 16 amino acids. CDR3 residues: CSASLQGLRRSTEAFF. The CDR3 nucleotides read TGCAGTGCTAGTCTCCAGGGGCTGCGGCGGTCCACTGAAGCTTTCTTT.

The CDR3 nucleotides are TGTGCCAGTAGCAACGAGGGGGACTACCCAGATACGCAGTATTTT. It codes for CASSNEGDYPDTQYF. This chain uses TRBV19 with TRBJ2-3; possible D gene TRBD2, 7 bases. The CDR3 consists of 15 residues. With 6 bases removed from V and 4 bases from J, the gap between germline ends came to 17 bases. The germline V gene has CDR1 LNHDA and CDR2 SQIVND (reference sequence).

The chain is built from TRBV3-1 (or the pseudogene TRBV3-2) and TRBJ1-1; tentatively, D is TRBD1 (5 bases). V gave up 1 base and J gave up 1 base, with 10 bases separating them. Looked up from germline, CDR1 is LGHDT and CDR2 is YNNKEL (reference sequence). The CDR3 is 15 amino acids. This chain's CDR3 is CASSQVRGPNTEAFF. The DNA of the CDR3 is TGTGCCAGCAGCCAAGTGAGGGGCCCGAACACTGAAGCTTTCTTT.

This rearrangement joins TRBV19 to TRBJ1-5; 7 nucleotides match TRBD1. This CDR3 contains 15 residues. Germline V gene sequence: CDR1 LNHDA, CDR2 SQIVND (reference sequence). V shed 4 bases, J shed 3 bases, and the junction held 6 bases outside the gene matches. CDR3 DNA: TGTGCCAGTAGTAAGGGGACAGCACTCAATCAGCCCCAGCATTTT. It translates to CASSKGTALNQPQHF.

The gene calls are TRBV7-9 and TRBJ2-7; D gene uncertain. V was clipped by 1 base and J by 5 bases, with 6 bases between them. The CDR3 is made up of 12 amino acids. Germline CDR1 SEHNR, CDR2 FQNEAQ (reference sequence). CDR3 nucleotide sequence: TGTGCCAGCAGCTTAGTAACGGACGAGCAGTACTTC. Amino acids: CASSLVTDEQYF. Full variable domain (rest looked up from reference TRBV7-9 and TRBJ2-7): DTGVSQNPRHKITKRGQNVTFRCDPISEHNRLYWYRQTLGQGPEFLTYFQNEAQLEKSRLLSDRFSAERPKGSFSTLEIQRTEQGDSAMYLCASSLVTDEQYFGPGTRLTVT.